This TCR beta chain was recorded in a study of T-cell reconstitution after alpha-beta-depleted transplantation in children. Study-wide points: The study traced high day-60 TCRbeta diversity in some patients to surviving recipient T cells and thymic progenitors. About two months after transplant, alpha-beta T cells reportedly came from several hundred expanded graft clones. From newly produced T cells came most of the T-cell counts and diversity one year after transplant.

The CDR3 loop spans 15 amino acids. Trimming pared 0 bases from V and 4 bases from J, leaving 12 bases between. Germline V lookup: CDR1 LGHNA, CDR2 YSLEER. Unique molecular identifiers were built into the TCRbeta library. TCRdb reprocessed the PCR reads via MiXCR and lists one record per CDR3 protein. The table records a few hundred thousand distinct CDR3 sequences, roughly a quarter of them present only once. With regard to this clonotype: Its antigen remains unidentified.

This clonotype was obtained from a female patient aged 2-9 years who had a stem cell transplant for congenital amegakaryocytic thrombocytopenia, so the T cells may come from the graft donor. The sequences come from PBMCs, mostly from graft donor cells, collected 360 days after TCRalphabeta/CD19-depleted stem cell transplant. The chain recombines TRBV4-3 with TRBJ1-2; no clear D gene. DNA for the CDR3: TGCGCCAGCAGCCAAGATCCTACAGCCGTCTATGGCTACACCTTC. As protein: CASSQDPTAVYGYTF.